These T cell receptor beta chains were read from a single sample in a study of control samples from healthy donors and cancer patients. Method: immunoSEQ multiplex PCR; TCRdb's copy keeps in-frame clones and lacks some. The data hold under 200,000 clones, with 90% to 95% observed a single time. Input material: blood. The receptors were sampled from an older woman in good health. Both conserved end residues are part of each CDR3. The D gene is left open where the match is weak. A clone size is listed for some rows: how often the clone was seen (once, few, many), or a class if it is expanded.

TRBD1 . TRBJ2-7 TRBV29-1 CSFKTGDYEQYF TGCAGTTTTAAGACAGGGGACTACGAGCAGTACTTC
. . TRBJ1-5 TRBV7-2 CASSFQGDQPQHF TGTGCCAGCAGCTTCCAAGGGGATCAGCCCCAGCATTTT
TRBD2 . TRBJ2-5 TRBV9 CASSGGASGGWETQYF TGTGCCAGCAGCGGAGGGGCTAGCGGGGGATGGGAGACCCAGTACTTC
. . TRBJ1-6 TRBV4-2 CASSQDSFYGGLNSPLHF TGTGCCAGCAGCCAAGATTCGTTCTACGGGGGGTTAAATTCACCCCTCCACTTT
TRBD1 . TRBJ1-1 TRBV6-5 CASSYWGTVNTEAFF TGTGCCAGCAGTTACTGGGGGACAGTGAACACTGAAGCTTTCTTT
. . TRBJ1-2 TRBV7-2 CASSDQVYYGYTF TGTGCCAGCAGCGACCAGGTTTACTATGGCTACACCTTC
. . TRBJ1-6 TRBV14 CASSQVNRDSPLHF TGTGCCAGCAGCCAAGTTAACAGGGATTCACCCCTCCACTTT
. . TRBJ1-4 TRBV6-5 CASSYRGQGFNEKLFF TGTGCCAGCAGTTACCGGGGTCAGGGATTTAATGAAAAACTGTTTTTT
. . TRBJ2-3 TRBV5-6 CASSLAGSITDTQYF TGTGCCAGCAGCTTGGCGGGGTCCATCACAGATACGCAGTATTTT
. . TRBJ1-5 TRBV27 CASSLANQPQHF TGTGCCAGCAGTTTAGCGAATCAGCCCCAGCATTTT
. . TRBJ1-4 TRBV27 CASSFPIEKLFF TGTGCCAGCAGTTTTCCGATTGAAAAACTGTTTTTT
. . TRBJ1-1 TRBV15 CATSRGPEDTEAFF TGTGCCACCAGCAGAGGGCCCGAGGACACTGAAGCTTTCTTT
TRBD1 . TRBJ1-5 TRBV5-5 CASSMTGGSRQPQHF TGTGCCAGCAGCATGACAGGGGGGTCTCGGCAGCCCCAGCATTTT
TRBD2 . TRBJ2-3 TRBV9 CASSVRAGEPTDTQYF TGTGCCAGCAGCGTAAGGGCGGGGGAGCCCACGGATACGCAGTATTTT
TRBD1 once TRBJ1-4 TRBV30 CAWSADREGKLFF TGTGCCTGGAGTGCCGACAGGGAGGGAAAACTGTTTTTT
. . TRBJ1-5 TRBV7-2 CASSIDRSNQPQHF TGTGCCAGCAGCATTGACAGGAGTAATCAGCCCCAGCATTTT
TRBD2 . TRBJ2-1 TRBV4-3 CASSPRGGSNEQFF TGCGCCAGCAGCCCCCGGGGGGGAAGCAATGAGCAGTTCTTC
. . TRBJ1-2 TRBV7-9 CASSPIPSNYGYTF TGTGCCAGCAGCCCTATCCCCAGTAACTATGGCTACACCTTC
TRBD2 . TRBJ2-7 TRBV7-8 CASSYREGLAGGQYF TGTGCCAGCAGCTACCGGGAGGGACTAGCGGGGGGGCAGTACTTC
. . TRBJ1-1 TRBV7-2 CASSLNKGSPQAFF TGTGCCAGCAGCTTAAATAAGGGGAGTCCGCAAGCTTTCTTT
TRBD1 . TRBJ2-7 TRBV5-6 CASSFGQGAGEQYF TGTGCCAGCAGCTTTGGACAGGGGGCGGGCGAGCAGTACTTC
TRBD1 once TRBJ1-5 TRBV19 CASSVSTGGEAQPQHF TGTGCCAGTAGTGTCTCGACAGGGGGCGAGGCTCAGCCCCAGCATTTT
. . TRBJ2-3 TRBV18 CASSHDTDTQYF TGTGCCAGCTCACACGACACAGATACGCAGTATTTT
. few TRBJ1-2 TRBV29-1 CSVASMNVYTF TGCAGCGTAGCCTCGATGAACGTGTACACCTTC
TRBD1 . TRBJ1-1 TRBV15 CATSGINSIIWTGAMNTEAFF TGTGCCACCAGCGGAATTAATTCCATAATCTGGACAGGGGCCATGAACACTGAAGCTTTCTTT
. . TRBJ1-1 TRBV5-4 CASSSDMNTEAFF TGTGCCAGCAGCTCGGACATGAACACTGAAGCTTTCTTT
. . TRBJ2-7 TRBV6-5 CASSYSFGYTPYEQYF TGTGCCAGCAGTTACTCTTTCGGTTACACCCCCTACGAGCAGTACTTC
. . TRBJ2-2 TRBV19 CASSLGGSDTGELFF TGTGCCAGTTCCCTTGGGGGGAGTGACACCGGGGAGCTGTTTTTT
. . TRBJ1-6 TRBV5-1 CASSLVRLQGQDSPLHF TGCGCCAGCAGCTTGGTGAGACTTCAGGGCCAGGATTCACCCCTCCACTTT
. . TRBJ1-1 TRBV5-4 CASSLREDTEAFF TGTGCCAGCAGCTTGAGGGAGGACACTGAAGCTTTCTTT
. once TRBJ2-2 TRBV7-6 CASSLVGQGELFF TGTGCCAGCAGCTTAGTAGGACAGGGGGAGCTGTTTTTT
. . TRBJ1-2 TRBV10-3 CAITGNDYGYTF TGTGCCATCACAGGGAATGACTATGGCTACACCTTC
. . TRBJ1-2 TRBV18 CASSPPPPQGSDYGYTF TGTGCCAGCTCACCCCCTCCTCCACAGGGAAGTGACTATGGCTACACCTTC
. . TRBJ1-1 TRBV5-3 CARSLFRERRHTEAFF TGTGCCAGAAGCTTGTTCAGGGAAAGACGGCACACTGAAGCTTTCTTT